The entry below gives a single T cell receptor beta chain sequence along with its context. Antigen: not known. TCRdb keeps only in-frame clones here, not all; method: immunoSEQ multiplex PCR. In the table there are under 1,100,000 clones, around 76% of which are singletons. This specimen comes from a study of shared clonotypes between healthy human individuals. About the study: CD4 naive and memory got three plates each, CD8 naive two, CD8 memory one.

Germline V lookup: CDR1 LNHDA, CDR2 SQIVND (reference sequence). Trimming cost V 6 bases and J 7 bases, with 10 bases left between them. The CDR3 is 12 residues long. Whole-study results and caveats: Relative to their counterparts shared across all four donors, non-shared clonotypes exhibited diminished generation probabilities. Clonotype sharing across several donors was observed for 4.5% to 6.5% of naive CD4 clonotypes.

Healthy adults negative for HIV, lacking recent acute infections or vaccinations, served as donors. This sequence joins TRBV19 and TRBJ1-5; D unclear. The sequenced sample was memory CD4+ T cells sorted from blood. Subset: CD45RA-negative fraction. The receptor was derived from a man aged 18 to 35 in good health. CDR3 bases: TGTGCCAGTAGCTTACAGAGGCAGCCCCAGCATTTT. The encoded protein is CASSLQRQPQHF.